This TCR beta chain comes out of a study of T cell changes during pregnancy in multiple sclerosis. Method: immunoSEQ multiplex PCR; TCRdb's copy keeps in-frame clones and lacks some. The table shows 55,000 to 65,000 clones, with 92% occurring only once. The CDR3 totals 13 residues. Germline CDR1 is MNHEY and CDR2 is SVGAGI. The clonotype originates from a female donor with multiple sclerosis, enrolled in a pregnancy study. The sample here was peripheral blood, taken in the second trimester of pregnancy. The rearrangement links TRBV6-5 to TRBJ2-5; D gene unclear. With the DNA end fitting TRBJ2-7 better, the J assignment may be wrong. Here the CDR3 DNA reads TGTGCCAGCAGTTACTCGTGGGCCTACGAGCAGTACTTC. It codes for CASSYSWAYEQYF.